This T cell receptor beta chain was identified during a study of graft-versus-host responses after intestinal transplantation. Looking at the study overall: All of the recipients had induction that used anti-thymocyte globulin, then tacrolimus and steroids for approximately 3 years. Study-wide results and limits: Among circulating GvH clones, peak levels were associated with early post-transplant declines in HvG clones.

With 3 bases removed from V and 9 bases from J, the gap between germline ends came to 10 bases. The germline V gene encodes CDR1 KGHSH and CDR2 LQKENI. The CDR3 is 12 amino acids. Note on this clone: Its antigen is unidentified.

Data came from immunoSEQ multiplex PCR; TCRdb stores just in-frame clones and leaves some out. Of tens of thousands of clones in the sample, 88% were seen once. The chain couples TRBV18 to TRBJ2-3; D is possibly TRBD2 (5 bases). The origin of this receptor is a human donor who was the organ donor for an intestinal transplant. Sequenced material: unstimulated CD4+ T cells sorted from spleen or lymph node cells, taken before transplant. The CDR3 nucleotides read TGTGCCAGCTCACCTCTCGGGGAAACGCAGTATTTT. This gives the protein CASSPLGETQYF.